The source of this TCR beta chain is a study of blood T cell repertoires in COVID-19. Across the study: The United States, Italy and Spain supplied acute and convalescent COVID-19 samples. T cells, B-cell-depleted T cells, or PBMCs provided the cDNA or gDNA that served as material.

The CDR3 loop spans 14 amino acids. From germline, CDR1 is LNHDA and CDR2 SQIVND (reference sequence). V gave up 9 bases and J gave up 1 base, with 16 bases separating them. Original processing notes: From reference gene primer amplification, estimates of nucleated cell counts were derived. The data were produced by immunoSEQ multiplex PCR, yet TCRdb's version contains in-frame clones alone and is incomplete. V, J and clone size are those of that table, while D and trimming were read from the DNA. The table has roughly 70,000 clones, more than 75% seen once. The chain couples TRBV19 to TRBJ2-7; D is possibly TRBD1 (7 bases). This receptor was identified in a human donor in a cohort sampled during active COVID-19. The sequencing sample was made of peripheral blood. The DNA of the CDR3 is TGTGCCAGCAACTCAGGGGGGATGTCCTACGAGCAGTACTTC. It codes for CASNSGGMSYEQYF.